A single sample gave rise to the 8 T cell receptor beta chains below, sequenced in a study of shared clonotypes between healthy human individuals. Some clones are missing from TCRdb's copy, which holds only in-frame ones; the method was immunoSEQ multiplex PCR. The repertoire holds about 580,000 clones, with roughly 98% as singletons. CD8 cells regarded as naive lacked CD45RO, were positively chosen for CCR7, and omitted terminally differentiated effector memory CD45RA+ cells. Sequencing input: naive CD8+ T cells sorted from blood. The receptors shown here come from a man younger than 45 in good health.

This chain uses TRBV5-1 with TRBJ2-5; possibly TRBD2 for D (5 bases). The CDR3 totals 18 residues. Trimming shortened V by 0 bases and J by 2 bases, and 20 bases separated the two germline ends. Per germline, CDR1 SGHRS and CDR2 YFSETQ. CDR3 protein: CASSLAGGLGPNQETQYF. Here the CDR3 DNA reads TGCGCCAGCAGCTTGGCCGGAGGTTTAGGACCGAATCAAGAGACCCAGTACTTC.

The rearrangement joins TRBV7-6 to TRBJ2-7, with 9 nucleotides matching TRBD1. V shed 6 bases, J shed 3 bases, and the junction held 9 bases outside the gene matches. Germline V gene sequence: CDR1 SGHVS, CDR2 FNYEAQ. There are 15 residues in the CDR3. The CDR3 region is CASRSGQGRDYEQYF. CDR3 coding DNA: TGTGCCAGCAGATCCGGACAGGGGAGAGACTACGAGCAGTACTTC. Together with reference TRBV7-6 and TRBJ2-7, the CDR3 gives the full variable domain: GAGVSQSPRYKVTKRGQDVALRCDPISGHVSLYWYRQALGQGPEFLTYFNYEAQQDKSGLPNDRFSAERPEGSISTLTIQRTEQRDSAMYRCASRSGQGRDYEQYFGPGTRLTVT.

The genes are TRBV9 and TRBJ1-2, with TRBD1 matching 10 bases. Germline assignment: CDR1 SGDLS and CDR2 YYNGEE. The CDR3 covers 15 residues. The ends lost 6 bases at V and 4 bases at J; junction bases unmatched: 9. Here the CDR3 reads CASTPTGGTFYGYTF. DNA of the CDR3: TGTGCCAGCACCCCGACAGGGGGCACCTTCTATGGCTACACCTTC.

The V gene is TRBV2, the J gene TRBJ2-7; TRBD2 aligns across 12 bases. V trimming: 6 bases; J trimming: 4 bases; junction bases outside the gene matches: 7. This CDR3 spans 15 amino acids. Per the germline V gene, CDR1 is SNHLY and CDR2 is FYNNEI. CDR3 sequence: CASSDGTSGLYEQYF. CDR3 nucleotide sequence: TGTGCCAGCAGCGACGGGACTAGCGGGCTTTACGAGCAGTACTTC.

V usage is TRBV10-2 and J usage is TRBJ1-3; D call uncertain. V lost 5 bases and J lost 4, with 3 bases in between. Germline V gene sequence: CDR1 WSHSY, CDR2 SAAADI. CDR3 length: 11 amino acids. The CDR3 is CASSQGNTIYF. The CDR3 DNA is TGCGCCAGCAGTCAGGGAAACACCATATATTTT.

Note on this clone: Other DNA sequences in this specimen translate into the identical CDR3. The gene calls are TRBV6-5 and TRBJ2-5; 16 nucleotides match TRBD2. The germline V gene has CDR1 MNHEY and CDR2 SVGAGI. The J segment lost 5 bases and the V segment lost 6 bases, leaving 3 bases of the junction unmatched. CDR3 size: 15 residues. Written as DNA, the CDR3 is TGTGCCAGCAGCCCGGGACTAGCGGGAGGGGAGACCCAGTACTTC. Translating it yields CASSPGLAGGETQYF.

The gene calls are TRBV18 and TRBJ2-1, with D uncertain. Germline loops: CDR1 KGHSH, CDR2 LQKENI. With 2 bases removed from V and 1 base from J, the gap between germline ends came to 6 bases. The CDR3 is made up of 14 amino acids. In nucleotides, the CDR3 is TGTGCCAGCTCACCAGGGTGGTCCTACAATGAGCAGTTCTTC. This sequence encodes CASSPGWSYNEQFF.

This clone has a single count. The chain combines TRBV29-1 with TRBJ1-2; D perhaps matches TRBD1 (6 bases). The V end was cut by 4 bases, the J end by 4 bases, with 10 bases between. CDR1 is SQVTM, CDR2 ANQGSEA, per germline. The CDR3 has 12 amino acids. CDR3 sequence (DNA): TGCAGCGTTGTGGACAGCGGCTATGGCTACACCTTC. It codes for CSVVDSGYGYTF. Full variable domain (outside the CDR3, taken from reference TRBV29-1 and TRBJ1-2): SAVISQKPSRDICQRGTSLTIQCQVDSQVTMMFWYRQQPGQSLTLIATANQGSEATYESGFVIDKFPISRPNLTFSTLTVSNMSPEDSSIYLCSVVDSGYGYTFGSGTRLTVV.